The rows below give T cell receptor beta chains drawn from one sample of a study of early T cells in non-severe SARS-CoV-2 infection. TCRdb called the 5' RACE reads again in MiXCR, with one record for every CDR3 protein. The table records some 60,000 distinct CDR3 sequences, around 9% of them present only once. Input material: whole blood. Receptor source: an adult who was a healthcare worker with PCR-confirmed SARS-CoV-2 infection or an uninfected control (not recorded which). CDR3s include the opening cysteine and the closing phenylalanine or tryptophan. The order of the fields is J gene, V gene, clone size, CDR3 protein. Some rows have no size entry. The others give once, few or many, or a class for an expanded clone.

>TRBJ1-2|TRBV5-1|many
CASSLAGTGVDYGYTF
>TRBJ1-5|TRBV28|few
CASTSEGQGLNQPQHF
>TRBJ2-7|TRBV20-1|NA
CSARGLAGEEQYF
>TRBJ2-7|TRBV2|few
CASREGTGAFYEQYF
>TRBJ2-3|TRBV20-1|once
CSARTPSGGLADTQYF
>TRBJ2-7|TRBV5-1|many
CASSPGQGAYEQYF
>TRBJ1-1|TRBV20-1|many
CSARGGSEAFF
>TRBJ2-1|TRBV29-1|NA
CSVELIDGNNEQFF
>TRBJ1-1|TRBV20-1|many
CSADARPMNTEAFF
>TRBJ2-5|TRBV20-1|many
CSHNRGLATRRETQYF
>TRBJ2-7|TRBV29-1|many
CSVRAVAGVHYEQYF
>TRBJ1-4|TRBV5-5|NA
CASSLQPHNEKLFF
>TRBJ2-2|TRBV11-2|many
CASSLVPGDVGELFF
>TRBJ2-7|TRBV28|many
CASSLMRGVEQYF
>TRBJ2-7|TRBV20-1|few
CSALASGSSYEQYF
>TRBJ2-1|TRBV11-1|many
CASSFYSRGNEQFF
>TRBJ1-3|TRBV6-2/TRBV6-3|few
CASGWSGNTIYF
>TRBJ2-7|TRBV28|many
CASAERSYEQYF
>TRBJ1-1|TRBV3-2|NA
CASSQGTSNTEAFF
>TRBJ2-3|TRBV6-2/TRBV6-3|few
CASSELAGGVGTQYF
>TRBJ2-7|TRBV21-1|NA
CASSQRVAGPPYEQYF
>TRBJ2-1|TRBV7-2|many
CASSLSDNNEQFF
>TRBJ1-2|TRBV24-1|many
CATSDTSRGYTF
>TRBJ2-7|TRBV27|many
CASSPRGLAGGYEQYF
>TRBJ2-5|TRBV11-2|many
CASSLAGLAGRETQYF
>TRBJ2-5|TRBV5-6|many
CASSIRTGVQETQYF
>TRBJ2-7|TRBV6-5|many
CASSSGLAGEVKAYEQYF
>TRBJ2-3|TRBV7-9|NA
CASSSILGTGHTDTQYF
>TRBJ1-1|TRBV27|NA
CASSLSMMYSGTEAFF
>TRBJ2-3|TRBV7-3|many
CASSLAGTGLDTQYF
>TRBJ2-4|TRBV7-6|many
CASSLTSGLGKNIQYF
>TRBJ2-5|TRBV7-8|few
CASSHTGWGGEGKETQYF
>TRBJ2-2|TRBV4-3|many
CASSQDQAGVGELFF
>TRBJ1-6|TRBV28|many
CASATLTINSPLHF
>TRBJ2-2|TRBV2|NA
CASSPSSVNTGELFF
>TRBJ2-5|TRBV29-1|once
CSVDRGQETQYF
>TRBJ2-7|TRBV19|NA
CASRIGGEQYF
>TRBJ2-1|TRBV28|many
CASSTTPGWNERFF
>TRBJ1-5|TRBV28|many
CASKRRGTAVYQPQHF
>TRBJ1-2|TRBV5-1|many
CASSLEGSAPYGYTF
>TRBJ2-5|TRBV28|NA
CASSSAGGQETQYF
>TRBJ2-2|TRBV28|few
CASTILRDSNTGELFF
>TRBJ2-1|TRBV7-2|many
CASSWDSQSYNEQFF
>TRBJ2-7|TRBV20-1|few
CSVPGTVSSYEQYF
>TRBJ2-5|TRBV27|NA
CASSLVAGRTQETQYF
>TRBJ2-7|TRBV27|few
CASSLFSGGTGGPYEQYF
>TRBJ1-1|TRBV21-1|many
CASSTYRGGTEAFF
>TRBJ2-7|TRBV6-6|many
CASSFRRDNYEQYF
>TRBJ2-7|TRBV14|many
CASSQVGAGSGEQYF
>TRBJ2-1|TRBV2|many
CASTGDSSYNEQFF
>TRBJ2-7|TRBV29-1|NA
CSVRQGSSYEQYF
>TRBJ2-1|TRBV20-1|NA
CSASDLSSYNEQFF
>TRBJ2-1|TRBV3-2|NA
CASSPLERGRPFYNEQFF
>TRBJ1-5|TRBV4-1|many
CASSPRMTIDQPQHF
>TRBJ1-2|TRBV20-1|many
CSASLEATNYGYTF
>TRBJ2-1|TRBV7-2|many
CASSFSGRGLSYNEQFF
>TRBJ1-1|TRBV29-1|many
CSVEGRASNTEAFF